This paragraph covers one T cell receptor beta chain sequence. The antigen remains unidentified. PCR was performed using 60 Vbeta and 13 Jbeta primers. Produced via immunoSEQ multiplex PCR; TCRdb's table is partial and in-frame only. The profile shows about 50,000 clones, 81% of them singletons. The data derive from a study of cytomegalovirus exposure and HLA in healthy donors. Study outcomes and limitations: Versus the approximately 700-donor mean, an Asian-associated ancestry cluster reportedly showed fewer N-insertions in a later analysis. Most TCR beta V segments were productive about 87% or about 30% of the time in an earlier analysis.

From germline, CDR1 is SGHRS and CDR2 YFSETQ. The CDR3 is 14 residues long. Between the trimmed V and J ends, which lost 4 bases and 6 bases, there was a span of 16 bases. The sequencing input was PBMCs. The chain recombines TRBV5-1 with TRBJ1-1, with D perhaps TRBD1 (6 bases). The sequence derives from a boy aged 10-17 years in good health and CMV-seropositive. In DNA, the CDR3 is TGCGCCAGCAGCGTTAACAGGGAGAGCGCTGAAGCTTTCTTT. Amino acid sequence: CASSVNRESAEAFF.